Each of the 17 T cell receptor beta chains below was sequenced from the same sample in a study of T cell clones after liver transplantation. TCRdb keeps only in-frame clones here, not all; method: immunoSEQ multiplex PCR. Of about 70,000 clones in the sample, 80% were seen once. Sequences were derived from CD4+ T cells from blood, sampled 12 months after liver transplant. The source is a human patient who received a liver transplant. Some T cells may arise from the graft donor.

The V and J genes are TRBV5-1 and TRBJ2-3; 7 nucleotides line up with TRBD2. Germline CDR1 SGHRS, CDR2 YFSETQ. The CDR3 sequence is 16 residues long. Trimming removed 4 bases from V and 5 bases from J; junction bases left unmatched: 13. The CDR3 DNA is TGCGCCAGCAGCCTCCTACGAGCGGGCGGGGGAGATACGCAGTATTTT. Protein sequence: CASSLLRAGGGDTQYF.

By share, this clone counts as medium-sized. The CDR3 protein is CASSLGRGYEQYF. Written as DNA, the CDR3 is TGTGCCAGCAGTTTGGGCAGGGGATACGAGCAGTACTTC. The chain couples TRBV28 to TRBJ2-7; possibly TRBD1 for D (6 bases). The CDR3 is 13 residues long. Germline assignment: CDR1 MDHEN and CDR2 SYDVKM. V lost 3 bases and J lost 4, with 10 bases in between.

V is TRBV5-1 and J is TRBJ1-2, with 10 positions matching TRBD1. V dropped 4 bases and J dropped 12; count of bases not matched to a gene: 9. CDR3 length: 13 amino acids. Germline lookup yields CDR1 SGHRS and CDR2 YFSETQ. The CDR3 loop is CASSETGTGEHTF. The CDR3 DNA reads as TGCGCCAGCAGCGAGACCGGGACAGGGGAACACACCTTC.

V and J are TRBV28 and TRBJ2-3; 15 nucleotides line up with TRBD2. CDR3 length: 15 amino acids. Germline-derived CDR1 and CDR2 are MDHEN and SYDVKM. With V trimmed by 3 bases and J by 9 bases, 4 bases remained unmatched. The CDR3 nucleotides read TGTGCCAGCAGTTTTGGACTAGCGGGAGGGATGACGCAGTATTTT. Residues: CASSFGLAGGMTQYF.

This clone was detected a few times. The chain couples TRBV11-2 to TRBJ2-2, with D possibly TRBD1 on 5 matching bases. The CDR3 contains 14 residues. Per germline, CDR1 SGHAT and CDR2 FQNNGV. Trimming left V 4 bases short and J 0 bases short, with 6 bases between. The CDR3, as DNA: TGTGCCAGCAGCTCGACAGCGAACACCGGGGAGCTGTTTTTT. Amino acid sequence: CASSSTANTGELFF.

The V gene is TRBV11-2, the J gene TRBJ1-2; TRBD1 matches at 12 bases. J lost 2 bases, V lost 4 bases, and 2 bases had no gene match. The CDR3 contains 15 residues. Germline V gene sequence: CDR1 SGHAT, CDR2 FQNNGV. CDR3: CASSWGTGGNYGYTF. The DNA of the CDR3 is TGTGCCAGCAGCTGGGGGACAGGGGGCAACTATGGCTACACCTTC.

V gene TRBV10-2 combines with J gene TRBJ2-1, with unresolved D. Germline CDR1 and CDR2: WSHSY and SAAADI. CDR3 length equals 13 residues. V lost 5 bases, J lost 4 bases, and 9 bases lay in between. Here the CDR3 reads CASSRNSYNEQFF. The CDR3 DNA sequence: TGCGCCAGCAGTAGAAACAGTTACAATGAGCAGTTCTTC.

The chain couples TRBV9 to TRBJ1-5, with D perhaps matching TRBD1 (5 bases). Per germline, CDR1 SGDLS and CDR2 YYNGEE. The V gene lost 0 bases and the J gene lost 5 bases, with 15 bases spanning the gap. This CDR3 comprises 16 residues. The CDR3 sequence is CASSVAAGTSYQPQHF. In nucleotides, the CDR3 is TGTGCCAGCAGCGTAGCAGCAGGGACGAGCTATCAGCCCCAGCATTTT.

This chain links TRBV7-7 with TRBJ2-3; the match to TRBD2 covers 7 bases. The CDR3 is made up of 13 amino acids. The germline CDR1 and CDR2 sequences are SSHAT and FNYEAQ (reference sequence). The V gene end was trimmed by 5 bases and the J gene end by 5 bases; junction bases not matched to a gene: 4. The CDR3 region is CASSPREGDTQYF. In DNA, the CDR3 is TGTGCCAGCAGCCCTAGGGAGGGAGATACGCAGTATTTT.

The chain carries TRBV18 and TRBJ2-7, with 9 bases aligning to TRBD2. Looked up from germline, CDR1 is KGHSH and CDR2 is LQKENI. The V and J ends lost 3 bases and 3 bases, in that order; junction bases with no gene match: 3. The CDR3 covers 14 residues. The CDR3 coding sequence is TGTGCCAGCTCACCGGCTAGCGGGGTCTACGAGCAGTACTTC. Translation gives CASSPASGVYEQYF. The full variable domain, completed using reference TRBV18 and TRBJ2-7, is NAGVMQNPRHLVRRRGQEARLRCSPMKGHSHVYWYRQLPEEGLKFMVYLQKENIIDESGMPKERFSAEFPKEGPSILRIQQVVRGDSAAYFCASSPASGVYEQYFGPGTRLTVT.

The rearrangement links TRBV7-9 to TRBJ2-1; 10 bases are shared with TRBD2. The germline V gene has CDR1 SEHNR and CDR2 FQNEAQ (reference sequence). Losses at the gene ends were 6 bases for V and 12 bases for J; bases not matched to a gene: 14. The CDR3 covers 15 residues. In DNA, the CDR3 is TGTGCCAGCAGGCCACCGGGACTAGCGTTTAGAGGGCAGTTCTTC. Amino acids: CASRPPGLAFRGQFF.

The chain uses TRBV6-5 and TRBJ2-3; D may be TRBD1 (6 bases). V lost 5 bases and J 6 bases, leaving 12 bases between the germline ends. Germline V gene sequence: CDR1 MNHEY, CDR2 SVGAGI. This CDR3 contains 13 residues. CDR3 sequence: CASSAQGRDTQYF. CDR3 coding DNA: TGTGCCAGCAGTGCACAGGGAAGGGATACGCAGTATTTT.

The V call is TRBV5-1, the J call TRBJ2-2, with D tentatively TRBD2 (6 bases). Germline CDR1 is SGHRS and CDR2 is YFSETQ. V was clipped by 0 bases and J by 1 base, with 7 bases between them. The CDR3 runs to 15 residues. This chain's CDR3 is CASSLGRGNTGELFF. CDR3 nucleotides: TGCGCCAGCAGCTTGGGGCGGGGGAACACCGGGGAGCTGTTTTTT.

The chain carries TRBV7-6 and TRBJ1-2; tentatively, D is TRBD1 (5 bases). V lost 5 bases to trimming and J lost 7 bases, with 11 bases between them. Germline loops: CDR1 SGHVS, CDR2 FNYEAQ. The CDR3 covers 12 residues. CDR3 residues: CASSVRDPGYTF. In DNA form, the CDR3 reads TGTGCCAGCAGCGTCAGGGACCCTGGCTACACCTTC.

The CDR3 here is CASRGAGGPVETQYF. The CDR3 nucleotides read TGTGCCAGCCGAGGCGCGGGAGGGCCAGTTGAGACCCAGTACTTC. The gene calls are TRBV27 and TRBJ2-5, with TRBD2 matching over 9 bases. The V segment lost 8 bases and the J segment 5 bases; nucleotides outside the gene matches: 12. The CDR3 runs 15 residues. The germline V gene encodes CDR1 MNHEY and CDR2 SMNVEV (reference sequence).

This clone was recorded a few times. The rearrangement joins TRBV20-1 to TRBJ2-1; unclear D gene. There are 11 residues in the CDR3. Germline CDR1 and CDR2: DFQATT and SNEGSKA (reference sequence). Trimming cost V 8 bases and J 2 bases, with 7 bases left between them. In DNA form, the CDR3 reads TGCAGTACCCTCCCCTACAATGAGCAGTTCTTC. Amino acid sequence: CSTLPYNEQFF.

The chain combines TRBV18 with TRBJ1-3, with a tentative D call TRBD1 (5 bases). Deletions cut 1 base from V and 4 bases from J, with 11 bases between. Per germline, CDR1 KGHSH and CDR2 LQKENI. This CDR3 has 15 amino acids. CDR3 DNA sequence: TGTGCCAGCTCACCACGGCAGGGACTCGGAAACACCATATATTTT. Translating it yields CASSPRQGLGNTIYF.